The 26 T cell receptor beta chains below were found in one sample sequenced in a study of blood T cell repertoires in COVID-19. The assay was immunoSEQ multiplex PCR, and TCRdb's table has in-frame clones only and misses some. The sample lists hundreds of thousands of clones, less than 85% occurring once. The sample was peripheral blood. These receptors all come from a woman older than 75 with acute or convalescent COVID-19.

This chain uses TRBV6-6 with TRBJ1-1; 9 positions agree with TRBD1. The CDR3 is 13 residues long. Germline V lookup: CDR1 MNHNY, CDR2 SVGAGI (reference sequence). V lost 8 bases and J lost 7; bases outside the gene matches: 8. The CDR3 sequence: CASPPPGQGEAFF. CDR3 DNA sequence: TGTGCCAGCCCCCCCCCGGGACAGGGTGAAGCTTTCTTT.

This rearrangement joins TRBV7-9 to TRBJ1-1; D not certain. Germline CDR1 reads SEHNR; CDR2 reads FQNEAQ (reference sequence). CDR3 size: 12 residues. V shed 5 bases and J shed 5 bases, with 9 bases lying between them. This CDR3 reads CASSPDITEAFF. CDR3 DNA: TGTGCCAGCAGCCCCGACATAACTGAAGCTTTCTTT.

This sequence joins TRBV9 and TRBJ1-1; no clear D gene. The CDR3 is made up of 12 amino acids. The germline V gene has CDR1 SGDLS and CDR2 YYNGEE. V lost 3 bases, J lost 2 bases, and 5 bases lay in between. CDR3 loop: CASSAPNTEAFF. The DNA for the CDR3 is TGTGCCAGCAGCGCCCCTAACACTGAAGCTTTCTTT.

The chain joins TRBV28 to TRBJ1-2; 8 nucleotides agree with TRBD1. This CDR3 has 15 residues. V was clipped by 2 bases and J by 7 bases; unmatched bases: 9. The germline gives CDR1 MDHEN, CDR2 SYDVKM. Here the CDR3 DNA reads TGTGCCAGCAGTTTACAACCAACAGGGGGGGGTGGCTACACCTTC. Its protein product is CASSLQPTGGGGYTF.

Details on this clone: The sample contains more than one DNA sequence encoding this CDR3. CDR3 region: CASSLGTGGGYTF. The CDR3 bases are TGCGCCAGCAGCCTCGGGACAGGGGGTGGCTACACCTTC. The V gene is TRBV5-1, the J gene TRBJ1-2; 11 nucleotides line up with TRBD1. With 4 bases clipped from V and 7 bases from J, the junction kept 3 bases outside the gene matches. Germline V gives CDR1 SGHRS, CDR2 YFSETQ. The CDR3 has 13 residues.

This clone was seen just once. The rearrangement joins TRBV6-2 or TRBV6-3 to TRBJ2-7; 11 bases map to TRBD1. This CDR3 has 15 amino acids. Germline loops: CDR1 MNHEY, CDR2 SVGEGT. The J segment lost 2 bases and the V segment lost 1 base, leaving 1 base of the junction unmatched. The CDR3 is CASSYWTGGPYEQYF. The CDR3 coding sequence is TGTGCCAGCAGTTACTGGACAGGGGGCCCCTACGAGCAGTACTTC.

This chain joins TRBV4-3 and TRBJ2-6, with 7 bases matching TRBD1. In germline, CDR1 is LGHNA, CDR2 YSLEER. The CDR3 consists of 16 residues. V lost 3 bases, J lost 4 bases, and 6 bases stayed unmatched. CDR3 in DNA: TGCGCCAGCAGCCAGAGACAGGGCGTCGGGGCCAACGTCCTGACTTTC. Amino acid sequence: CASSQRQGVGANVLTF.

The chain couples TRBV30 to TRBJ2-7; the D gene is possibly TRBD1 (6 bases). Germline CDR1 reads GTSNPN; CDR2 reads SVGIG (reference sequence). This CDR3 is 15 amino acids long. The V end was cut by 5 bases, the J end by 0 bases, with 17 bases between. The CDR3 spells CAWVETGIPSYEQYF. The DNA of the CDR3 is TGTGCCTGGGTTGAAACAGGGATCCCCTCCTACGAGCAGTACTTC.

V gene TRBV7-2 combines with J gene TRBJ1-1; 8 bases are a match to TRBD1. Germline values: CDR1 SGHTA, CDR2 FQGNSA. This CDR3 comprises 14 residues. V lost 6 bases and J lost 5; bases outside the gene matches: 8. CDR3: CASRVTGGWTEAFF. In DNA form, the CDR3 reads TGTGCCAGCAGGGTTACAGGGGGGTGGACTGAAGCTTTCTTT.

This rearrangement joins TRBV3-1 (or the pseudogene TRBV3-2) to TRBJ1-1; D might be TRBD1 (6 bases). This CDR3 is built from 14 residues. Looked up from germline, CDR1 is LGHDT and CDR2 is YNNKEL (reference sequence). The ends were cut back, 3 bases at V and 4 bases at J, with 12 bases in the middle. CDR3: CASSQYRGFTEAFF. The DNA for the CDR3 is TGTGCCAGCAGCCAGTATAGGGGGTTCACTGAAGCTTTCTTT.

This rearrangement joins TRBV10-3 to TRBJ2-3, with 7 bases lining up with TRBD2. Germline V gene lookup returns CDR1 ENHRY and CDR2 SYGVKD. The CDR3 runs to 15 residues. Losses at the gene ends were 6 bases for V and 1 base for J; bases not matched to a gene: 7. CDR3 in DNA: TGTGCCATCAGCTCGAGCGGGGCCGGCACAGATACGCAGTATTTT. This codes for CAISSSGAGTDTQYF.

This clone was recorded a few times. The chain recombines TRBV7-8 with TRBJ2-1; 10 bases match TRBD2. The V segment lost 4 bases and the J segment 7 bases; nucleotides outside the gene matches: 10. The CDR3 is 16 amino acids. CDR1 and CDR2 (germline): SGHVS, FQNEAQ. The CDR3 coding sequence is TGTGCCAGCAGCTCGTCGACTAGCGGGTTCCGGAATGAGCAGTTCTTC. Translation gives CASSSSTSGFRNEQFF.

V usage is TRBV28 and J usage is TRBJ1-1; 8 nucleotides align to TRBD1. This CDR3 has 14 amino acids. CDR1 and CDR2 from the germline V gene are MDHEN and SYDVKM. The V and J ends lost 2 bases and 2 bases, in that order; junction bases with no gene match: 1. CDR3 bases: TGTGCCAGCAGTTTAGACAGGGGTAACACTGAAGCTTTCTTT. The encoded protein is CASSLDRGNTEAFF.

This chain connects TRBV9 to TRBJ1-6, with TRBD1 identical over 7 bases. This CDR3 region has 14 residues. With V trimmed by 2 bases and J by 8 bases, 4 bases remained unmatched. The germline V gene encodes CDR1 SGDLS and CDR2 YYNGEE. This CDR3 reads CASSVTGVDSPLHF. The CDR3 nucleotides read TGTGCCAGCAGCGTTACAGGGGTAGATTCACCCCTCCACTTT.

The chain is built from TRBV6-2 or TRBV6-3 and TRBJ1-1; 8 bases match TRBD1. V shed 5 bases and J 5 bases; nucleotides not matched to a gene: 13. CDR3 length: 16 amino acids. Germline V lookup: CDR1 MNHEY, CDR2 SVGEGT. The CDR3 coding sequence is TGTGCCAGCAGTCCAGGGGGCCAAGTAGGAGGGACTGAAGCTTTCTTT. Amino acid sequence: CASSPGGQVGGTEAFF.

The sample holds one count of this clone. The chain recombines TRBV5-1 with TRBJ1-2, with D tentatively TRBD1 (5 bases). Germline CDR1 is SGHRS and CDR2 is YFSETQ. This CDR3 contains 13 residues. Trimming took 0 bases from V and 10 from J, leaving 13 bases between them. The CDR3 region is CASSLAGGAHYTF. The CDR3 nucleotides are TGCGCCAGCAGCTTGGCGGGAGGGGCCCACTACACCTTC.

V is TRBV23-1 and J is TRBJ1-4, with 12 bases that match TRBD1. TRBV23-1 is annotated as an ORF whose role is uncertain. The CDR3 has 16 amino acids. Trimming cost V 8 bases and J 2 bases; bases outside gene matches: 6. The CDR3 protein is CASGRDRGHTNEKLFF. CDR3 sequence (DNA): TGCGCCAGCGGAAGGGACAGGGGGCACACTAATGAAAAACTGTTTTTT.

The V gene is TRBV28, the J gene TRBJ1-5, with TRBD1 identical over 8 bases. The length of the CDR3 is 15 residues. V trimming: 5 bases; J trimming: 6 bases; junction bases outside the gene matches: 9. Per the germline V gene, CDR1 is MDHEN and CDR2 is SYDVKM. The CDR3 is CASSIGQGDGQPQHF. The CDR3 DNA sequence: TGTGCCAGCAGTATAGGACAGGGTGATGGTCAGCCCCAGCATTTT.

CDR3 amino acids: CATSDLHLDRGGTGELFF. Here the CDR3 DNA reads TGTGCCACCAGTGATTTGCACTTAGACAGGGGCGGTACCGGGGAGCTGTTTTTT. The chain links TRBV24-1 to TRBJ2-2; TRBD1 aligns across 8 bases. CDR3 length equals 18 residues. From germline, CDR1 is KGHDR and CDR2 SFDVKD. J was trimmed by 5 bases and V by 0 bases; bases with no gene match: 10.

Only one count was recorded for this clone. The J gene is TRBJ1-1, the V gene TRBV6-1; D is unresolved. In germline, CDR1 is MNHNS, CDR2 SASEGT. The CDR3 loop spans 16 amino acids. V was trimmed by 3 bases and J by 0 bases, leaving 14 bases between them. Here the CDR3 reads CASSEVRGRMNTEAFF. The CDR3 DNA sequence: TGTGCCAGCAGTGAGGTCCGGGGTCGGATGAACACTGAAGCTTTCTTT.

This clone was seen a handful of times. This rearrangement joins TRBV28 to TRBJ1-2; 9 bases agree with TRBD1. V lost 4 bases, J lost 7 bases, and 4 bases stayed unmatched. Germline CDR1 reads MDHEN; CDR2 reads SYDVKM. This CDR3 has 13 residues. The DNA of the CDR3 is TGTGCCAGCAGTTCCGGGACAGGGTTTGGCTACACCTTC. Encoded protein: CASSSGTGFGYTF.

The J gene is TRBJ2-3, the V gene TRBV5-1; 7 nucleotides align to TRBD1. The CDR3 contains 14 residues. V shed 6 bases and J 0 bases; nucleotides not matched to a gene: 4. The germline V gene encodes CDR1 SGHRS and CDR2 YFSETQ. DNA for the CDR3: TGCGCCAGCACGACAGGGCCTAGCACAGATACGCAGTATTTT. This translates into CASTTGPSTDTQYF. Using reference TRBV5-1 and TRBJ2-3 for the parts outside the CDR3, the full variable domain is KAGVTQTPRYLIKTRGQQVTLSCSPISGHRSVSWYQQTPGQGLQFLFEYFSETQRNKGNFPGRFSGRQFSNSRSEMNVSTLELGDSALYLCASTTGPSTDTQYFGPGTRLTVL.

In DNA, the CDR3 is TGTGCCAGCAGTGATGGACAGGCGTTTAATTCACCCCTCCACTTT. Residues: CASSDGQAFNSPLHF. V usage is TRBV2 and J usage is TRBJ1-6, with 7 nucleotides matching TRBD1. V lost 3 bases and J lost 6; bases outside the gene matches: 5. The CDR3 covers 15 residues. Germline V lookup: CDR1 SNHLY, CDR2 FYNNEI.

The genes are TRBV9 and TRBJ2-2, with 9 bases identical to TRBD1. The length of the CDR3 is 17 residues. Losses at the gene ends were 4 bases for V and 2 bases for J; bases not matched to a gene: 9. Germline V gene lookup returns CDR1 SGDLS and CDR2 YYNGEE. In DNA, the CDR3 is TGTGCCAGCAGCTCCCCGACAGGGGGGAGAAACACCGGGGAGCTGTTTTTT. Translation: CASSSPTGGRNTGELFF.

This clone has only one observation. The genes are TRBV3-1 (or the pseudogene TRBV3-2) and TRBJ2-5; D possibly corresponds to TRBD2 (6 bases). The germline V and J ends were trimmed by 1 base and 2 bases, with 20 bases remaining between them. The CDR3 is made up of 18 amino acids. The germline V gene encodes CDR1 LGHDT and CDR2 YNNKEL (reference sequence). CDR3 DNA: TGTGCCAGCAGCCAAGTGCGCGCGTGGCGGGGACCGCAAGAGACCCAGTACTTC. Translation: CASSQVRAWRGPQETQYF.

The CDR3 DNA sequence: TGTGCCAGCAGCCAAGATTGTACAGGGTTCCACTTCAAATATGGCTACACCTTC. Translating it yields CASSQDCTGFHFKYGYTF. V gene TRBV3-1 (or the pseudogene TRBV3-2) combines with J gene TRBJ1-2; a possible D gene is TRBD1 (6 bases). CDR3 length equals 18 residues. Germline CDR1 LGHDT, CDR2 YNNKEL (reference sequence). V was shortened by 0 bases and J by 5 bases, with 22 bases between the two germline ends.